This T cell receptor (beta chain) was obtained from a study of radiotherapy plus CTLA-4 blockade in lung cancer. Study summary: Disease control reached about 28%, with objective responses in over 15%.

As for this clone: Antigen: not known.

Findings and caveats of the study: Reports identified early blood T cell clone dynamics, with interferon-beta, as the best response predictor.

Some clones are missing from TCRdb's copy, which holds only in-frame ones; the method was immunoSEQ multiplex PCR. The sample lists some 60,000 clones, approximately 80% occurring once. The CDR3 covers 14 residues. Germline CDR1 is ENHRY and CDR2 is SYGVKD. J was trimmed by 4 bases and V by 10 bases; bases with no gene match: 7. The chain joins TRBV10-3 to TRBJ2-1; TRBD1 matches 10 bases. This receptor was identified in a human donor with non-small cell lung cancer who had a complete response to radiotherapy plus ipilimumab. Sequenced material: peripheral blood, taken from a patient treated with radiotherapy plus ipilimumab. CDR3 protein: CATLPGQGYNEQFF. The CDR3 coding sequence is TGTGCCACCCTACCGGGACAGGGGTACAATGAGCAGTTCTTC.